This T cell receptor beta chain stems from a study of blood T cell repertoires in COVID-19. About the study: Acute and convalescent COVID-19 specimens originated in the United States, Italy and Spain. The cDNA or gDNA used as material had been derived from T cells, B-cell-depleted T cells, or PBMCs.

Original analysis: By means of reference gene primer amplification, nucleated cell counts were estimated. TCRdb's copy holds only in-frame clones and misses some; the assay was immunoSEQ multiplex PCR. That table furnishes V, J and clone size, whereas the DNA furnished D and trimming. The repertoire consists of about 75,000 clones, with 60% to 85% occurring once and the leading ten covering roughly 5%. The CDR3 runs to 11 residues. Germline CDR1 MNHNS, CDR2 SASEGT. Trimming left V 3 bases short and J 10 bases short, with 8 bases between. This clone was recorded once. The chain carries TRBV6-1 and TRBJ2-3; D remains unclear. The sequence came from a woman of 80 years or more with active or convalescent COVID-19. The source material was peripheral blood. The CDR3 sequence: CASSDPSPQYF. The CDR3 DNA reads as TGTGCCAGCAGTGATCCGAGCCCGCAGTATTTT.